The 5 T cell receptor beta chains listed next were all sequenced from one sample in a study of T cell repertoires in cytomegalovirus infection (dated by TCRdb to the late 2010s). These receptors' targets are unknown. Sequencer: Illumina HiSeq 1500. In TCRdb, the public reads were trimmed at Q25 with fastp and aligned with MiXCR, with productive beta chains retained. Rows with a matching CDR3 protein are joined into one entry that keeps the most common DNA and genes. The sample has about 920,000 distinct CDR3 sequences on record, roughly 30% of them singletons. The ten largest clonotypes hold around an eighth of the sample. The treatment or condition label for this specimen denotes: in vitro stimulation with specific CMV peptide epitopes to enrich CMV-specific T cells. The source was cultured CD8+ T cells from PBMCs, collected from culture after CMV antigen stimulation. These TCRs come from a human donor in good health (CMV status not recorded). Some clones in this sample may be carry-over from other donors' samples.

This clonotype was seen only once. The chain couples TRBV9 to TRBJ1-1; TRBD1 agrees at 11 bases. Germline V CDR1 and CDR2: SGDLS, YYNGEE. There are 16 residues in the CDR3. V shed 0 bases and J 1 base; nucleotides not matched to a gene: 2. The CDR3: CASSVGTGGGNTEAFF. As DNA, the CDR3 is TGTGCCAGCAGCGTAGGGACAGGGGGCGGGAACACTGAAGCTTTCTTT.

The V call is TRBV7-9, the J call TRBJ1-1; D gene uncertain. CDR3 length equals 11 residues. V lost 10 bases and J lost 8, with 14 bases in between. CDR1 SEHNR and CDR2 FQNEAQ come from the germline V gene (reference sequence). Written as DNA, the CDR3 is TGTGCCAAGCAACCCCACCCCGAAGCTTTCTTT. Protein: CAKQPHPEAFF.

The rearrangement links TRBV19 to TRBJ1-5; tentatively, D is TRBD1 (5 bases). V lost 7 bases and J lost 6, with 16 bases in between. Germline V gene data show CDR1 as LNHDA and CDR2 as SQIVND (reference sequence). CDR3 size: 14 residues. The CDR3 nucleotides are TGTGCCAGTACCCATGGGGGGGTGGGTCAGCCCCAGCATTTT. Its translation is CASTHGGVGQPQHF.

J is TRBJ1-1 and V is TRBV7-9; D is perhaps TRBD1 (5 bases). V lost 1 base, J lost 4 bases, and 19 bases lay in between. Germline V gene lookup returns CDR1 SEHNR and CDR2 FQNEAQ (reference sequence). The CDR3 is 17 residues long. CDR3 protein: CASSLGGGLIGSTEAFF. The DNA of the CDR3 is TGTGCCAGCAGCTTAGGGGGGGGTCTAATAGGGTCCACTGAAGCTTTCTTT. The variable domain in full, with the rest retrieved from reference TRBV7-9 and TRBJ1-1, is DTGVSQNPRHKITKRGQNVTFRCDPISEHNRLYWYRQTLGQGPEFLTYFQNEAQLEKSRLLSDRFSAERPKGSFSTLEIQRTEQGDSAMYLCASSLGGGLIGSTEAFFGQGTRLTVV.

This clonotype was detected ten times or more. The chain combines TRBV7-6 with TRBJ1-2, with a tentative D call TRBD1 (5 bases). The V gene's germline CDR1 is SGHVS and CDR2 FNYEAQ. The V end lost 5 bases, the J end lost 0 bases, and 19 bases lay between the germline ends. The CDR3 has 17 amino acids. For the CDR3, the DNA is TGTGCCAGCAGCCCTCTCCCCCTGGGGCCCACTAACTATGGCTACACCTTC. Translated: CASSPLPLGPTNYGYTF. Together with reference TRBV7-6 and TRBJ1-2, the CDR3 gives the full variable domain: GAGVSQSPRYKVTKRGQDVALRCDPISGHVSLYWYRQALGQGPEFLTYFNYEAQQDKSGLPNDRFSAERPEGSISTLTIQRTEQRDSAMYRCASSPLPLGPTNYGYTFGSGTRLTVV.